This T cell receptor (beta chain) appears in the sequencing data of a study of T cell changes during pregnancy in multiple sclerosis. TCRdb's copy holds only in-frame clones and misses some; the assay was immunoSEQ multiplex PCR. This sample has more than 45,000 clones, with 80% to 90% found just once. This CDR3 is 15 amino acids long. With 0 bases removed from V and 0 bases from J, the gap between germline ends came to 7 bases. The germline V gene encodes CDR1 LGHNA and CDR2 YSLEER. This material consisted of CD4+ T cells from peripheral blood mononuclear cells, taken in the second trimester of pregnancy. The genes are TRBV4-3 and TRBJ2-3; D remains unclear. The TCR was taken from a female donor with multiple sclerosis, enrolled in a pregnancy study. The DNA of the CDR3 is TGCGCCAGCAGCCAAGATTGGCGGAGCACAGATACGCAGTATTTT. Protein product: CASSQDWRSTDTQYF.